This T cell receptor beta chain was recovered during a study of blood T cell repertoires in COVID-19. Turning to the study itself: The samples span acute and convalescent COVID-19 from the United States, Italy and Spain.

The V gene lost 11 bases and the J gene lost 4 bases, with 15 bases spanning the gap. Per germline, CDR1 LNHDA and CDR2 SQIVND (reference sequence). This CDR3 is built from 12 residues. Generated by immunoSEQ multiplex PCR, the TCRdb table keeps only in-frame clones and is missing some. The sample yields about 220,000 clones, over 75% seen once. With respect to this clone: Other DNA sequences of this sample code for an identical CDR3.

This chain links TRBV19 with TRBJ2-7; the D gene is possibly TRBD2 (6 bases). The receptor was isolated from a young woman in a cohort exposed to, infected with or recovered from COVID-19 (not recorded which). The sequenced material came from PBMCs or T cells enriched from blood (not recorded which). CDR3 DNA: TGTGCCTCTAGCCGGGGGTCATACGAGCAGTACTTC. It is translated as CASSRGSYEQYF.